Shown below are 20 T cell receptor beta chains from a single sample sequenced in a study of glioma-infiltrating T cells after dendritic cell vaccination. The table came from immunoSEQ multiplex PCR; TCRdb's copy has only in-frame clones and leaves some out. The table lists about 90 clones. Material: tumor tissue, obtained before dendritic cell vaccination. The receptor set was obtained from a human donor with glioblastoma.

The V and J genes are TRBV6-4 and TRBJ2-6, with 9 nucleotides matching TRBD1. Trimming at V came to 0 bases and at J to 3 bases, leaving 0 bases not matched to a gene. In germline, CDR1 is MRHNA, CDR2 SNTAGT. The CDR3 length is 16 residues. The CDR3 DNA follows: TGTGCCAGCAGTGACTCGACAGGGGGTGGGGCCAACGTCCTGACTTTC. Translation gives CASSDSTGGGANVLTF.

This CDR3 is CASSLSRGTEAFF. Written as DNA, the CDR3 is TGTGCCAGCAGTTTAAGCAGGGGAACTGAAGCTTTCTTT. The chain combines TRBV27 with TRBJ1-1; possible D gene TRBD1, 6 bases. V was trimmed by 2 bases and J by 5 bases, leaving 9 bases between them. There are 13 residues in the CDR3. Germline CDR1 MNHEY, CDR2 SMNVEV (reference sequence).

The chain combines TRBV5-1 with TRBJ1-2; D is possibly TRBD1 (6 bases). The V end was cut by 1 base, the J end by 4 bases, with 17 bases between. Germline V lookup: CDR1 SGHRS, CDR2 YFSETQ. The length of the CDR3 is 16 residues. Here the CDR3 reads CASSLSSVGQTYGYTF. CDR3 in DNA: TGCGCCAGCAGCTTGAGTTCTGTCGGACAGACCTATGGCTACACCTTC.

The rearrangement links TRBV11-2 to TRBJ2-1, with 7 bases that match TRBD2. With 4 bases clipped from V and 6 bases from J, the junction kept 6 bases outside the gene matches. The germline V gene encodes CDR1 SGHAT and CDR2 FQNNGV. The CDR3 is made up of 14 amino acids. The CDR3 DNA follows: TGTGCCAGCAGCTCCCGGGGCGGGAGCAATGAGCAGTTCTTC. It codes for CASSSRGGSNEQFF.

CDR3 loop: CASSPIRGSYNEQFF. In DNA, the CDR3 is TGTGCCAGCAGCCCCATCAGGGGTTCCTACAATGAGCAGTTCTTC. This chain links TRBV14 with TRBJ2-1, with D possibly matching TRBD1 (6 bases). Trimming removed 4 bases from V and 1 base from J, with 11 bases in between. The V gene's germline CDR1 is SGHDN and CDR2 FVKESK. This CDR3 is built from 15 residues.

As regards this clone: Compared with germline, one end of the junction differs, possibly owing to a read error. The chain has TRBV15 and TRBJ1-1; no definite D call. Germline CDR1 reads LNHNV; CDR2 reads YYDKDF (reference sequence). CDR3 length: 15 amino acids. Written as DNA, the CDR3 is TGTGCCACCAACAGAGGTGGACGGGAGAACACTGAAGCTTTCTTT. It translates to CATNRGGRENTEAFF.

The V gene is TRBV9, the J gene TRBJ2-7; 11 bases align to TRBD2. The V segment lost 4 bases and the J segment 0 bases; nucleotides outside the gene matches: 6. The CDR3 totals 16 residues. The V gene's germline CDR1 is SGDLS and CDR2 YYNGEE. The CDR3 bases are TGTGCCAGCAGCCCGACCGGGACTAGCGGCTCCTACGAGCAGTACTTC. Its translation is CASSPTGTSGSYEQYF.

This chain links TRBV5-6 with TRBJ1-5; D remains unclear. This CDR3 is 15 amino acids long. CDR1 and CDR2 from the germline V gene are SGHDT and YYEEEE. The V end was cut by 1 base, the J end by 0 bases, with 8 bases between. The CDR3 spells CASSLWQVSNQPQHF. CDR3 DNA sequence: TGTGCCAGCAGCTTGTGGCAGGTTAGCAATCAGCCCCAGCATTTT.

This sequence joins TRBV6-1 and TRBJ2-5; 9 bases map to TRBD2. J lost 5 bases, V lost 1 base, and 5 bases had no gene match. This CDR3 is built from 15 residues. Germline loops: CDR1 MNHNS, CDR2 SASEGT. The CDR3: CASSEGAGGPETQYF. The CDR3 bases are TGTGCCAGCAGTGAAGGGGCGGGGGGGCCCGAGACCCAGTACTTC.

Notes on this clone: A junction end diverges from the germline sequence, so it may reflect a read error. The same CDR3 also results from other DNA sequences found in this sample. The V gene is TRBV10-1, the J gene TRBJ1-2; no definite D call. Per the germline V gene, CDR1 is WNHNN and CDR2 is SYGVQD (reference sequence). The CDR3 loop spans 14 amino acids. Here the CDR3 DNA reads TGCGCTAGCAGTGACGGGAAAGGTACTGATGGCTACACCTTC. It codes for CASSDGKGTDGYTF.

The chain joins TRBV7-2 to TRBJ1-3, with 7 bases fitting TRBD1. Germline assignment: CDR1 SGHTA and CDR2 FQGNSA. The CDR3 has 14 residues. V lost 5 bases to trimming and J lost 4 bases; unmatched junction nucleotides: 5. The CDR3 is CASSRDRAGNTIYF. The DNA for the CDR3 is TGTGCCAGCAGCCGCGACAGGGCCGGAAACACCATATATTTT. The whole variable domain, remainder taken from reference TRBV7-2 and TRBJ1-3, is GAGVSQSPSNKVTEKGKDVELRCDPISGHTALYWYRQSLGQGLEFLIYFQGNSAPDKSGLPSDRFSAERTGGSVSTLTIQRTQQEDSAVYLCASSRDRAGNTIYFGEGSWLTVV.

The table lists this clone with a few counts. V and J are TRBV27 and TRBJ1-2; TRBD1 agrees at 7 bases. The V gene end was trimmed by 3 bases and the J gene end by 4 bases; junction bases not matched to a gene: 11. Germline V gene data show CDR1 as MNHEY and CDR2 as SMNVEV (reference sequence). The CDR3 is 16 residues long. In DNA form, the CDR3 reads TGTGCCAGCAGTTTGGGCGCCGGGACAGTGGGCTATGGCTACACCTTC. Translated: CASSLGAGTVGYGYTF.

The chain is built from TRBV5-6 and TRBJ2-4, with D maybe TRBD1 (6 bases). Between the trimmed V and J ends, which lost 0 bases and 0 bases, there was a span of 10 bases. Looked up from germline, CDR1 is SGHDT and CDR2 is YYEEEE. The CDR3 is 16 amino acids. The CDR3: CASSLGAGEAKNIQYF. CDR3 coding DNA: TGTGCCAGCAGCTTGGGGGCAGGGGAAGCCAAAAACATTCAGTACTTC.

The V call is TRBV7-9, the J call TRBJ2-7; TRBD1 is a possible D gene (6 bases). V shed 5 bases and J shed 6 bases, with 17 bases lying between them. The CDR3 is made up of 14 amino acids. Per germline, CDR1 SEHNR and CDR2 FQNEAQ (reference sequence). Here the CDR3 reads CASSQIGGLSEQYF. CDR3 bases: TGTGCCAGCAGCCAAATAGGGGGTCTGAGCGAGCAGTACTTC. The complete variable domain, with remaining parts taken from reference TRBV7-9 and TRBJ2-7, reads DTGVSQNPRHKITKRGQNVTFRCDPISEHNRLYWYRQTLGQGPEFLTYFQNEAQLEKSRLLSDRFSAERPKGSFSTLEIQRTEQGDSAMYLCASSQIGGLSEQYFGPGTRLTVT.

The chain combines TRBV27 with TRBJ2-7; 9 bases match TRBD2. The CDR3 is made up of 16 amino acids. After removal of 6 bases from V and 0 bases from J, the junction contained 9 bases not matched to a gene. CDR1 MNHEY and CDR2 SMNVEV come from the germline V gene (reference sequence). CDR3 residues: CASRPGLAQSSYEQYF. The CDR3, as DNA: TGTGCCAGCAGACCGGGACTAGCACAGAGCTCCTACGAGCAGTACTTC.

This clone appeared once. The chain combines TRBV5-6 with TRBJ2-5; weak D call: TRBD2 (5 bases). Deletions cut 3 bases from V and 7 bases from J, with 10 bases between. The CDR3 sequence is 12 residues long. The germline CDR1 and CDR2 sequences are SGHDT and YYEEEE. CDR3 nucleotides: TGTGCCAGCAGCTCCCGCCGGGGGACCCAGTACTTC. It codes for CASSSRRGTQYF.

CDR3 region: CASSLCVATPSDNEQFF. The CDR3 region has the DNA TGTGCCAGCAGTTTATGTGTAGCTACACCATCCGACAATGAGCAGTTCTTC. The chain combines TRBV21-1 with TRBJ2-1; TRBD2 is the table's D call and was not checked against the DNA. TRBV21-1 is noted as a pseudogene. The CDR3 covers 17 residues.

This clone was seen a few times. The chain carries TRBV9 and TRBJ2-1, with TRBD2 matching over 11 bases. The CDR3 has 18 residues. The junction had 14 bases not matched to a gene; V was cut back by 2 bases and J by 7 bases. Germline V CDR1 and CDR2: SGDLS, YYNGEE. CDR3 region: CASSVPASGGPQVNEQFF. The CDR3 DNA sequence: TGTGCCAGCAGCGTCCCGGCTAGCGGGGGGCCTCAAGTGAATGAGCAGTTCTTC.

The chain is built from TRBV11-2 and TRBJ1-1, with 7 bases identical to TRBD1. The J segment lost 0 bases and the V segment lost 1 base, leaving 8 bases of the junction unmatched. In germline, CDR1 is SGHAT, CDR2 FQNNGV. The CDR3 is made up of 17 amino acids. The CDR3 region is CASSLVWTGPVNTEAFF. The CDR3 DNA reads TGTGCCAGCAGCTTAGTGTGGACAGGTCCTGTGAACACTGAAGCTTTCTTT. Complete variable domain (other parts from reference TRBV11-2 and TRBJ1-1): EAGVAQSPRYKIIEKRQSVAFWCNPISGHATLYWYQQILGQGPKLLIQFQNNGVVDDSQLPKDRFSAERLKGVDSTLKIQPAKLEDSAVYLCASSLVWTGPVNTEAFFGQGTRLTVV.

The chain uses TRBV19 and TRBJ1-2; no definite D call. Trimming left V 5 bases short and J 0 bases short, with 10 bases between. Germline CDR1 and CDR2: LNHDA and SQIVND (reference sequence). This CDR3 comprises 14 residues. In DNA, the CDR3 is TGTGCCAGTAGTCTCGAGTCAACTAACTATGGCTACACCTTC. It yields the protein CASSLESTNYGYTF.